The 24 T cell receptor beta chains below come from one sample, sequenced in a study of yellow fever vaccine responses in identical twins (dated by TCRdb to about 2018). Receptors were amplified or captured by RT-PCR. Sequencing was carried out with an Illumina HiSeq 2500. The public reads were run again by TCRdb, first through fastp at Q25 and then through MiXCR, and only productive beta chains were kept. Each CDR3 protein gets just one entry, which takes the most common genes and DNA from the rows behind it. The sample table lists around 33,000 distinct CDR3 sequences, about 63% of them with a count of one. Together, the top ten hold more than 4% of the sample. Sequenced here: T cells from blood (PBMCs), unsorted or a sorted subset (not recorded which), sampled before or after yellow fever vaccination (not recorded which). Receptors originate from a woman aged 18-30 years who received the yellow fever vaccine. Donor details come from another sample of the same person, matched by shared clones.

This clonotype appeared a few times. The J gene is TRBJ2-3, the V gene TRBV2; D unclear. The CDR3 contains 13 residues. V dropped 1 base and J dropped 1 base, with 3 bases sitting between them. Germline lookup yields CDR1 SNHLY and CDR2 FYNNEI. The CDR3 nucleotides read TGTGCCAGCAGTGAAGAGGGCACAGATACGCAGTATTTT. Residues: CASSEEGTDTQYF.

V gene TRBV29-1 combines with J gene TRBJ1-1; D might be TRBD1 (6 bases). The CDR3 totals 12 residues. CDR1 SQVTM and CDR2 ANQGSEA come from the germline V gene. V was trimmed by 3 bases and J by 7 bases, leaving 12 bases between them. DNA for the CDR3: TGCAGCGTTGACAACAGGGAGAATGAAGCTTTCTTT. This sequence encodes CSVDNRENEAFF.

V and J are TRBV5-1 and TRBJ2-1; 9 positions match TRBD2. V was clipped by 2 bases and J by 4 bases; unmatched bases: 4. The CDR3 consists of 15 residues. Germline V gene lookup returns CDR1 SGHRS and CDR2 YFSETQ. This CDR3 reads CASSFKLAGYNEQFF. In DNA form, the CDR3 reads TGCGCCAGCAGCTTCAAACTAGCGGGTTACAATGAGCAGTTCTTC. Full variable domain (missing parts from reference TRBV5-1 and TRBJ2-1): KAGVTQTPRYLIKTRGQQVTLSCSPISGHRSVSWYQQTPGQGLQFLFEYFSETQRNKGNFPGRFSGRQFSNSRSEMNVSTLELGDSALYLCASSFKLAGYNEQFFGPGTRLTVL.

This rearrangement joins TRBV19 to TRBJ1-5, with D unclear. This CDR3 has 16 amino acids. CDR1 and CDR2 from the germline V gene are LNHDA and SQIVND (reference sequence). The V gene lost 3 bases and the J gene lost 0 bases, with 12 bases spanning the gap. The CDR3 region is CASSMGDGYSNQPQHF. CDR3 coding DNA: TGTGCCAGTAGTATGGGTGACGGCTATAGCAATCAGCCCCAGCATTTT.

The J gene is TRBJ2-3, the V gene TRBV20-1; 10 bases line up with TRBD2. Germline V CDR1 and CDR2: DFQATT, SNEGSKA (reference sequence). With 6 bases clipped from V and 3 bases from J, the junction kept 9 bases outside the gene matches. The CDR3 is 15 amino acids. This chain's CDR3 is CSALPRTSGTDTQYF. CDR3 nucleotides: TGCAGTGCCCTACCTCGGACTAGCGGAACAGATACGCAGTATTTT.

The V call is TRBV5-1, the J call TRBJ1-1; a weak D match, TRBD1 (5 bases). CDR3 length: 15 amino acids. The V gene's germline CDR1 is SGHRS and CDR2 YFSETQ. V lost 4 bases to trimming and J lost 2 bases, with 15 bases between them. Here the CDR3 reads CASSLGLGDNTEAFF. CDR3 sequence (DNA): TGCGCCAGCAGCCTGGGGCTGGGGGACAACACTGAAGCTTTCTTT.

This rearrangement joins TRBV4-1 to TRBJ2-2; D might be TRBD1 (6 bases). Germline CDR1 MGHRA, CDR2 YSYEKL. This CDR3 comprises 17 residues. V dropped 1 base and J dropped 1 base, with 13 bases sitting between them. The CDR3 DNA is TGCGCCAGCAGCCAAGTCTTCCGGGACAAGAACACCGGGGAGCTGTTTTTT. This translates into CASSQVFRDKNTGELFF.

The chain links TRBV7-3 to TRBJ2-1; 7 positions agree with TRBD1. Germline CDR1 SGHTA, CDR2 FQGTGA. The CDR3 has 17 amino acids. Trimming removed 5 bases from V and 4 bases from J; junction bases left unmatched: 14. CDR3 protein: CASSDLTGSVSYNEQFF. CDR3 sequence (DNA): TGTGCCAGCAGCGACCTGACAGGGTCGGTTTCATACAATGAGCAGTTCTTC.

This clonotype was seen just once. This chain links TRBV11-3 with TRBJ1-1; D perhaps matches TRBD1 (6 bases). Trimming pared 8 bases from V and 2 bases from J, leaving 12 bases between. Germline V gene sequence: CDR1 SGHNT, CDR2 YENEEA. The CDR3 has 13 amino acids. CDR3 loop: CASGGQQNTEAFF. Here the CDR3 DNA reads TGTGCCAGCGGTGGACAGCAAAACACTGAAGCTTTCTTT. Full variable domain (outside the CDR3, taken from reference TRBV11-3 and TRBJ1-1): EAGVVQSPRYKIIEKKQPVAFWCNPISGHNTLYWYLQNLGQGPELLIRYENEEAVDDSQLPKDRFSAERLKGVDSTLKIQPAELGDSAVYLCASGGQQNTEAFFGQGTRLTVV.

The chain is built from TRBV21-1 and TRBJ2-3; the table's D gene call, TRBD2, was not cross checked with the DNA. TRBV21-1 is a pseudogene locus. The CDR3 loop spans 17 amino acids. DNA for the CDR3: TGTGCCAGCAGCAAAGTTTCAACTAGCGGGAACACAGATACGCAGTATTTT. It translates to CASSKVSTSGNTDTQYF.

The J gene is TRBJ1-4, the V gene TRBV29-1, with D possibly TRBD1 on 6 matching bases. V was trimmed by 4 bases and J by 2 bases, leaving 11 bases between them. This CDR3 spans 14 amino acids. From germline, CDR1 is SQVTM and CDR2 ANQGSEA. The CDR3 nucleotides read TGCAGCGTTGGCGAGGGGGGCACTAATGAAAAACTGTTTTTT. Protein: CSVGEGGTNEKLFF.

This sequence joins TRBV11-2 and TRBJ2-1; D might be TRBD2 (6 bases). CDR3 length equals 15 residues. Germline assignment: CDR1 SGHAT and CDR2 FQNNGV. The V end lost 2 bases, the J end lost 5 bases, and 13 bases lay between the germline ends. CDR3 sequence reads: CASSLRELGNNEQFF. The CDR3 nucleotides are TGTGCCAGCAGCTTACGGGAGCTCGGCAACAATGAGCAGTTCTTC.

This chain uses TRBV7-6 with TRBJ1-1; D gene uncertain. Germline V gene sequence: CDR1 SGHVS, CDR2 FNYEAQ. The V and J ends lost 4 bases and 0 bases respectively, with 6 bases between them. The CDR3 has 13 residues. The CDR3 DNA reads as TGTGCCAGCAGCTGGCCAATGAACACTGAAGCTTTCTTT. Translating it yields CASSWPMNTEAFF.

This chain links TRBV2 with TRBJ2-1; D call uncertain. V was shortened by 6 bases and J by 6 bases, with 15 bases between the two germline ends. CDR1 SNHLY and CDR2 FYNNEI come from the germline V gene. The CDR3 has 14 amino acids. CDR3 sequence (DNA): TGTGCCAGCAGCGAAAGTGGCGGTGTCAATGAGCAGTTCTTC. Translated, it gives CASSESGGVNEQFF.

The V and J genes are TRBV7-3 and TRBJ1-5; perhaps TRBD1 as D (5 bases). The CDR3 spans 16 residues. V lost 5 bases and J 0 bases, leaving 14 bases between the germline ends. Germline CDR1 SGHTA, CDR2 FQGTGA. DNA of the CDR3: TGTGCCAGCAGCACGAAAAAAGGGGTTAGCAATCAGCCCCAGCATTTT. Protein product: CASSTKKGVSNQPQHF.

The chain uses TRBV18 and TRBJ2-3; 9 positions agree with TRBD2. V lost 0 bases to trimming and J lost 9 bases; unmatched junction nucleotides: 10. Germline CDR1 KGHSH, CDR2 LQKENI. The CDR3 contains 16 residues. CDR3 nucleotides: TGTGCCAGCTCACCACCGTCAGCGGGAGGCGTGGGGACGCAGTATTTT. Translated: CASSPPSAGGVGTQYF. Supplemented by reference TRBV18 and TRBJ2-3, the full variable domain reads NAGVMQNPRHLVRRRGQEARLRCSPMKGHSHVYWYRQLPEEGLKFMVYLQKENIIDESGMPKERFSAEFPKEGPSILRIQQVVRGDSAAYFCASSPPSAGGVGTQYFGPGTRLTVL.

This clonotype was seen more than once but under ten times. The rearrangement uses TRBV12-3 or TRBV12-4 and TRBJ2-3, with D uncertain. The CDR3 is made up of 15 amino acids. The germline V and J ends were trimmed by 2 bases and 4 bases, with 13 bases remaining between them. This chain's CDR3 is CASSLLAPPSDTQYF. CDR3 coding DNA: TGTGCCAGCAGTTTACTTGCCCCCCCCTCAGATACGCAGTATTTT.

There are a few counts of this clonotype. V usage is TRBV7-3 and J usage is TRBJ1-4, with D unclear. CDR3 length: 15 amino acids. The V and J ends lost 5 bases and 0 bases respectively, with 10 bases between them. Looked up from germline, CDR1 is SGHTA and CDR2 is FQGTGA. DNA for the CDR3: TGTGCCAGCAGCCGGGTGGGCGCAACTAATGAAAAACTGTTTTTT. Its protein product is CASSRVGATNEKLFF.

The V gene is TRBV27, the J gene TRBJ1-1; a possible D gene is TRBD1 (5 bases). V shed 3 bases and J shed 1 base, with 6 bases lying between them. CDR3 length equals 13 residues. Germline CDR1 and CDR2: MNHEY and SMNVEV (reference sequence). The CDR3: CASSFRENTEAFF. DNA for the CDR3: TGTGCCAGCAGTTTCAGGGAGAACACTGAAGCTTTCTTT.

The chain uses TRBV29-1 and TRBJ2-3; D might be TRBD2 (6 bases). Germline CDR1 is SQVTM and CDR2 is ANQGSEA. The CDR3 loop spans 14 amino acids. The V and J ends lost 5 bases and 6 bases respectively, with 18 bases between them. The CDR3 DNA sequence: TGCAGCGTTACCGGGACTCCTGCACAGGATACGCAGTATTTT. The encoded protein is CSVTGTPAQDTQYF.

The rearrangement joins TRBV7-9 to TRBJ1-1; 7 bases match TRBD1. Germline trimming cut 6 bases from V and 1 base from J; bases unmatched to any gene: 5. This CDR3 has 14 residues. From germline, CDR1 is SEHNR and CDR2 FQNEAQ (reference sequence). CDR3 protein: CASRGTAWNTEAFF. CDR3 in DNA: TGTGCCAGCAGGGGGACAGCATGGAACACTGAAGCTTTCTTT.

The chain has TRBV25-1 and TRBJ2-7; D ambiguous. This CDR3 has 11 amino acids. The V gene lost 0 bases and the J gene lost 3 bases, with 0 bases spanning the gap. CDR1 is MGHDK, CDR2 SYGVNS, per germline. Here the CDR3 reads CASSEYYEQYF. In DNA, the CDR3 is TGTGCCAGCAGTGAATACTACGAGCAGTACTTC.

J is TRBJ2-1 and V is TRBV11-2; 12 nucleotides align to TRBD2. The CDR3 extends over 18 amino acids. Losses at the gene ends were 6 bases for V and 7 bases for J; bases not matched to a gene: 16. Germline values: CDR1 SGHAT, CDR2 FQNNGV. In DNA form, the CDR3 reads TGTGCCAGCAGTAAAGAGATGGCACTAGCGGGAGGACTTAATGAGCAGTTCTTC. It specifies CASSKEMALAGGLNEQFF.

In this sample, this clonotype turned up a few times. This CDR3 is CASSPSRAANTEAFF. CDR3 nucleotide sequence: TGTGCCAGCTCACCATCTCGGGCGGCGAACACTGAAGCTTTCTTT. This rearrangement joins TRBV18 to TRBJ1-1; D is undetermined. CDR3 size: 15 residues. The V gene lost 2 bases and the J gene lost 1 base, with 11 bases spanning the gap. Germline lookup yields CDR1 KGHSH and CDR2 LQKENI.